These 25 T cell receptor beta chains came from one sample sequenced in a study of Ad26.COV2.S vaccination and SARS-CoV-2 variants. Treatment here: over 15 received Ad26.COV2.S at low or high dose, single or two shots; about 5 received placebo; per-sample allocation not given. After the first vaccine or placebo injection, samples were drawn on day 63. Data came from immunoSEQ multiplex PCR; TCRdb stores just in-frame clones and leaves some out. This sample has hundreds of thousands of clones; around 84% occur once, and the top ten carry 3.3%. Material: peripheral blood, obtained in a trial of Ad26.COV2.S vaccine versus placebo. Receptors were obtained from a person aged 18 to 59 who received the Ad26.COV2.S COVID-19 vaccine or a placebo.

CDR3 nucleotides: TGTGCCAGTAGTGACGAACAGGGGGCGATTGAAGCTTTCTTT. Translated, it gives CASSDEQGAIEAFF. The chain recombines TRBV19 with TRBJ1-1; 9 nucleotides match TRBD1. Germline CDR1 reads LNHDA; CDR2 reads SQIVND (reference sequence). The V segment lost 5 bases and the J segment 7 bases; nucleotides outside the gene matches: 8. This CDR3 is built from 14 residues. The full variable domain, rest sourced from reference TRBV19 and TRBJ1-1, is DGGITQSPKYLFRKEGQNVTLSCEQNLNHDAMYWYRQDPGQGLRLIYYSQIVNDFQKGDIAEGYSVSREKKESFPLTVTSAQKNPTAFYLCASSDEQGAIEAFFGQGTRLTVV.

The chain uses TRBV30 and TRBJ2-1, with 7 bases fitting TRBD1. This CDR3 contains 19 residues. V lost 3 bases and J lost 0; bases outside the gene matches: 17. CDR1 and CDR2 from the germline V gene are GTSNPN and SVGIG (reference sequence). DNA of the CDR3: TGTGCCTGGAGACGGGACAGAGTCACCACCTTTCTCTCCTACAATGAGCAGTTCTTC. Its protein is CAWRRDRVTTFLSYNEQFF.

This sequence joins TRBV30 and TRBJ1-3; D gene ambiguous. CDR3 length equals 12 residues. Germline loops: CDR1 GTSNPN, CDR2 SVGIG (reference sequence). V was pared by 5 bases and J by 6 bases, with 11 bases between. CDR3 amino acids: CAWVPRTNTIYF. DNA for the CDR3: TGTGCCTGGGTCCCCCGTACAAACACCATATATTTT.

V is TRBV19 and J is TRBJ1-1; D may be TRBD1 (5 bases). Trimming cost V 6 bases and J 0 bases, with 23 bases left between them. The CDR3 runs to 18 residues. Germline-derived CDR1 and CDR2 are LNHDA and SQIVND (reference sequence). The CDR3 DNA sequence: TGTGCCAGTAGCATTGGCCTGGGACGGGGGGGAGTGAACACTGAAGCTTTCTTT. It yields the protein CASSIGLGRGGVNTEAFF.

The chain is built from TRBV6-5 and TRBJ2-7, with D uncertain. Germline values: CDR1 MNHEY, CDR2 SVGAGI. V lost 0 bases and J lost 10, with 7 bases in between. The length of the CDR3 is 11 residues. CDR3 coding DNA: TGTGCCAGCAGTTACTCGGGTAATCAGTACTTC. Its protein is CASSYSGNQYF.

This rearrangement joins TRBV5-6 to TRBJ1-5, with D possibly matching TRBD1 (6 bases). The germline CDR1 and CDR2 sequences are SGHDT and YYEEEE. The CDR3 has 13 residues. V was shortened by 5 bases and J by 4 bases, with 10 bases between the two germline ends. CDR3 nucleotide sequence: TGTGCCAGCAGTTTACAGGGAAATCAGCCCCAGCATTTT. Residues: CASSLQGNQPQHF.

This chain links TRBV2 with TRBJ2-7; weak D call: TRBD1 (6 bases). V was cut by 1 base and J by 1 base, with 11 bases left in between. CDR3 length: 15 residues. Germline V gene lookup returns CDR1 SNHLY and CDR2 FYNNEI. In DNA form, the CDR3 reads TGTGCCAGCAGTGAAGTCTTTGACAGGTCCTACGAGCAGTACTTC. Protein product: CASSEVFDRSYEQYF.

This rearrangement joins TRBV5-5 to TRBJ2-1; no firm D call. The CDR3 length is 14 residues. Per the germline V gene, CDR1 is SGHKS and CDR2 is YYEKEE (reference sequence). The V end lost 4 bases, the J end lost 7 bases, and 15 bases lay between the germline ends. The CDR3 sequence: CASSLSELGNEQFF. DNA of the CDR3: TGTGCCAGCAGCCTAAGTGAACTTGGGAATGAGCAGTTCTTC.

This clone was recorded a few times. The rearrangement joins TRBV6-1 to TRBJ2-5; D tentatively fits TRBD1 or TRBD2 (5 bases each). CDR1 MNHNS and CDR2 SASEGT come from the germline V gene. The V end lost 2 bases, the J end lost 7 bases, and 11 bases lay between the germline ends. The CDR3 covers 13 residues. The CDR3 sequence: CASSEPGPGTQYF. CDR3 bases: TGTGCCAGCAGTGAACCGGGACCGGGGACCCAGTACTTC.

The gene calls are TRBV18 and TRBJ2-7, with TRBD1 matching 9 bases. The CDR3 spans 17 residues. With 3 bases clipped from V and 3 bases from J, the junction kept 12 bases outside the gene matches. The V gene's germline CDR1 is KGHSH and CDR2 LQKENI. The CDR3 reads CASSPSTGTGRNYEQYF. The DNA of the CDR3 is TGTGCCAGCTCACCGTCCACCGGGACAGGGCGTAACTACGAGCAGTACTTC.

As regards this clone: Within the sample, other DNA sequences also encode this same CDR3. The chain is built from TRBV18 and TRBJ2-3; no clear D gene. The CDR3 contains 14 residues. CDR1 and CDR2 from the germline V gene are KGHSH and LQKENI. V lost 3 bases, J lost 2 bases, and 9 bases lay in between. CDR3 sequence: CASSPTASTDTQYF. The CDR3 DNA follows: TGTGCCAGCTCACCGACTGCCTCCACAGATACGCAGTATTTT.

This clone was seen just once. J is TRBJ1-2 and V is TRBV9; 8 bases fit TRBD1. Unmatched junction bases numbered 4, after V lost 0 bases and J lost 6 bases. This CDR3 region has 14 residues. The V gene's germline CDR1 is SGDLS and CDR2 YYNGEE. This CDR3 reads CASSVGQGADGYTF. DNA of the CDR3: TGTGCCAGCAGCGTAGGCCAGGGGGCTGATGGCTACACCTTC.

V and J are TRBV21-1 and TRBJ2-5; TRBD2, the D gene given by the table, was not confirmed from the DNA. TRBV21-1 is noted as a pseudogene. The CDR3 spans 14 residues. Here the CDR3 DNA reads TGTGCCAGCAGCCCCCCGTCGAGAGAGGAGACCCAGTACTTC. Its protein is CASSPPSREETQYF.

The rearrangement uses TRBV6-7 and TRBJ2-5; D is ambiguous. TRBV6-7 is marked as an open reading frame, function uncertain. V dropped 6 bases and J dropped 5 bases, with 13 bases sitting between them. The length of the CDR3 is 13 residues. CDR3 bases: TGTGCCAGCAGCCAGGAAATTGGCGAGACCCAGTACTTC. It yields the protein CASSQEIGETQYF.

V is TRBV27 and J is TRBJ1-1, with 8 bases identical to TRBD1. The junction had 4 bases not matched to a gene; V was cut back by 3 bases and J by 1 base. Per germline, CDR1 MNHEY and CDR2 SMNVEV (reference sequence). The CDR3 totals 15 residues. CDR3 residues: CASSFWDRRNTEAFF. The CDR3 DNA sequence: TGTGCCAGCAGTTTCTGGGACAGGAGGAACACTGAAGCTTTCTTT.

The rearrangement joins TRBV4-1 to TRBJ1-2, with 10 bases that match TRBD1. The CDR3 sequence is 14 residues long. J lost 6 bases, V lost 4 bases, and 5 bases had no gene match. The germline V gene encodes CDR1 MGHRA and CDR2 YSYEKL. CDR3 sequence (DNA): TGCGCCAGCAGCCGGGACAGGGGTATTGATGGCTACACCTTC. The encoded protein is CASSRDRGIDGYTF.

The chain uses TRBV5-6 and TRBJ1-2; a possible D gene is TRBD1 (5 bases). Per germline, CDR1 SGHDT and CDR2 YYEEEE. The CDR3 consists of 11 residues. V shed 4 bases and J shed 8 bases, with 9 bases lying between them. This CDR3 is CASSRKGGYTF. The CDR3 nucleotides read TGTGCCAGCAGCCGGAAGGGGGGCTACACCTTC.

The gene calls are TRBV18 and TRBJ2-3, with 15 bases aligning to TRBD2. Germline assignment: CDR1 KGHSH and CDR2 LQKENI. This CDR3 contains 17 residues. V lost 3 bases to trimming and J lost 4 bases; unmatched junction nucleotides: 5. The CDR3 loop is CASSPSGLAGGADTQYF. CDR3 nucleotides: TGTGCCAGCTCACCCTCAGGACTAGCGGGGGGGGCAGATACGCAGTATTTT.

The CDR3 DNA sequence: TGCGCCAGCAGCTCCCAGGGGACAGATACGCAGTATTTT. Protein product: CASSSQGTDTQYF. V and J are TRBV5-1 and TRBJ2-3; TRBD1 is a possible D gene (6 bases). CDR1 and CDR2 (germline): SGHRS, YFSETQ. The V end was cut by 3 bases, the J end by 3 bases, with 8 bases between. The CDR3 contains 13 residues. The full variable domain, in which reference TRBV5-1 and TRBJ2-3 provide the parts outside the CDR3, is KAGVTQTPRYLIKTRGQQVTLSCSPISGHRSVSWYQQTPGQGLQFLFEYFSETQRNKGNFPGRFSGRQFSNSRSEMNVSTLELGDSALYLCASSSQGTDTQYFGPGTRLTVL.

This chain uses TRBV10-1 with TRBJ1-6; TRBD1 agrees at 8 bases. The CDR3 covers 14 residues. CDR1 is WNHNN, CDR2 SYGVQD, per germline (reference sequence). V lost 4 bases, J lost 7 bases, and 3 bases stayed unmatched. The chain's CDR3 is CASSADRVNSPLHF. The CDR3 coding sequence is TGCGCCAGCAGTGCGGACAGGGTGAATTCACCCCTCCACTTT.

The V call is TRBV2, the J call TRBJ2-1; the D gene is possibly TRBD1 (6 bases). The length of the CDR3 is 15 residues. The germline V gene has CDR1 SNHLY and CDR2 FYNNEI. V was pared by 6 bases and J by 4 bases, with 16 bases between. The CDR3 nucleotides are TGTGCCAGCAGGCAACAGGGTGGACAATACAATGAGCAGTTCTTC. Protein sequence: CASRQQGGQYNEQFF.

The chain joins TRBV6-6 to TRBJ1-2; 7 nucleotides align to TRBD1. The CDR3 length is 14 residues. CDR1 is MNHNY, CDR2 SVGAGI, per germline (reference sequence). J gave up 12 bases and V 0 bases, and 10 bases lay outside the gene matches. The CDR3 DNA reads TGTGCCAGCAGTTACTCTATGGGACAGCAAGTGGACACCTTC. Translation gives CASSYSMGQQVDTF.

This chain joins TRBV6-2 or TRBV6-3 and TRBJ2-1, with 10 bases fitting TRBD1. This CDR3 is 16 amino acids long. Trimming cost V 6 bases and J 5 bases; bases outside gene matches: 10. The germline V gene has CDR1 MNHEY and CDR2 SVGEGT. CDR3: CASSNPGQGSHNEQFF. The CDR3 DNA is TGTGCCAGCAGCAATCCGGGACAGGGGTCCCACAATGAGCAGTTCTTC.

The chain employs TRBV6-5 and TRBJ2-7, with D possibly TRBD2 on 6 matching bases. V was clipped by 8 bases and J by 1 base, with 15 bases between them. Per the germline V gene, CDR1 is MNHEY and CDR2 is SVGAGI. The CDR3 consists of 14 residues. In DNA, the CDR3 is TGTGCCAGCTACCCACCGGGACTGTCCTACGAGCAGTACTTC. It codes for CASYPPGLSYEQYF.

The rearrangement uses TRBV5-8 and TRBJ2-5; 8 nucleotides align to TRBD2. The V gene end was trimmed by 2 bases and the J gene end by 2 bases; junction bases not matched to a gene: 5. Germline lookup yields CDR1 SGHTS and CDR2 YDEGEE. CDR3 length equals 15 residues. The CDR3 protein is CASSLSASGQETQYF. CDR3 nucleotides: TGTGCCAGCAGCTTATCTGCTAGCGGGCAAGAGACCCAGTACTTC.